What follows is one T cell receptor beta chain and its context. This clone was recorded only once. Its cognate antigen has yet to be identified. The record has no base qualities; no much larger clone is one base away. The data stem from a study of graft-versus-host responses after intestinal transplantation (dated by TCRdb to the early 2020s). Describing the broader study: The transplants that recipients got were multivisceral, liver-intestinal, or isolated intestinal. Every recipient was given anti-thymocyte globulin induction, followed by around three years of maintenance tacrolimus and steroids. After intestinal transplantation, graft-versus-host and host-versus-graft alloreactive T cell clones were followed in the graft, circulation and bone marrow using bulk TCR-beta CDR3 sequencing. Alloreactive clones were identified by sequencing pre-transplant mixed lymphocyte reaction products and comparing these products with unstimulated pre-transplant donor and recipient T cells. A cohort of 20 to 25 intestinal transplant recipients, including one retransplant, was enrolled, and a few patients lacking pretransplant specimens were excluded. A peak of at least 4% donor T cells among recipient peripheral blood mononuclear cells was the definition used for donor T cell macrochimerism. Rather than going through the commercial service, samples from a few later patients were sequenced in-house on an Illumina MiSeq and processed with MiXCR.

The time point label, read with the paper, signifies: cells obtained before transplantation from donor or recipient. CD3+CD4+ and CD3+CD8+ populations were FACS-sorted from unstimulated pre-transplant donor and recipient cells taken from spleen or lymph nodes. Overall study outcomes, separate from this receptor: The relatively low number and heterogeneity of intestinal transplant patients limited the conclusions. In the allografts of patients with donor T cell macrochimerism, GvH to HvG T cell clonal ratios were high. GvH clones turned up in recipient bone marrow, with some appearing earlier in ileal mucosa or blood, a pattern consistent with an intestinal mucosal origin. Peak levels of circulating GvH clones were associated with declines in HvG clones early after transplant.

The library was built by means of the immunoSEQ multiplex PCR assay. In most patients, genomic DNA was isolated using the Qiagen DNeasy Blood and Tissue Kit and sent frozen to Adaptive Biotechnologies for TCR sequencing. Adaptive Biotechnologies carried out high-throughput TCR-beta CDR3 sequencing of genomic DNA for most patients. The authors' analysis ran thus. Adaptive's ImmunoSEQ software supplied the TCR sequencing data for around 19 patients, while MiXCR and VDJtools were used to process a few other patients. CD4 versus CD8 sorting errors were corrected by removing sequences found in both subsets at a frequency ratio below 5:1. CDR3 nucleotide sequences shared between donor and recipient were removed because the origin of such sequences could not be assigned. At least 2-fold expansion over unstimulated cells and a minimum CFSE-low frequency of 0.002% (template counts) or 0.001% (read counts) were required for clones to be classified as alloreactive. Clones were considered mappable if detected in sequenced pre-transplant spleen, lymph node, or MLR CFSE-low populations of the donor or recipient. The cumulative frequency of alloreactive clones was calculated as a percentage of all sequences, weighted by copy number. In its TCRdb copy, this immuneACCESS table keeps in-frame sequences only and misses some clones. Where compared with another copy, unresolved V genes explain less than half of these, and the others have no known cause. V and J calls and clone size follow that table, whereas D and trimming were derived from the DNA. Across this sample there are over 100,000 clones, with 85% to 95% seen only once. The ten biggest clones cover approximately 1% of the sample.

The sequences come from unstimulated CD8+ T cells sorted from spleen or lymph node cells, collected before transplant. This TCR derives from a human donor who was the organ donor for an intestinal transplant.

The CDR3 corresponds to CASSQYAATEAFF. The DNA is TGTGCCAGCAGCCAGTACGCGGCTACTGAAGCTTTCTTT. The rearranged chain carries TRBV11-3 and TRBJ1-1; the D gene cannot be resolved reliably. The CDR3 runs 13 residues from the cysteine to the phenylalanine. Only the CDR3 region is kept as DNA, spanning 39 bases read in frame from base 1. CDR1 and CDR2, per the germline V gene, are SGHNT and YENEEA. V is clipped by 5 bases and J by 5 bases, and the sequence between their germline boundaries is 12 bases long.